This T cell receptor (beta chain) was retrieved from a study of CD8 T cells in ankylosing spondylitis (dated by TCRdb to 2015 to 2018). Regarding the study in general: The study set out to find disease-linked TCR variants by profiling T cell receptor beta repertoires in ankylosing spondylitis patients and healthy donors. The whole study cohort included over a hundred healthy donors and 25 ankylosing spondylitis patients. Peripheral blood was sampled, and synovial fluid was also collected from ankylosing spondylitis patients. Findings and caveats that apply to the study as a whole: Some motif variants had previously been reported in the synovial fluid and blood of reactive arthritis patients, which suggests shared mechanisms of disease initiation. The disease-linked clones had a CD8+ phenotype and were found at relatively low frequencies in peripheral blood. A TCR beta motif made up of several highly homologous amino acid variants appeared to be characteristic of blood from ankylosing spondylitis patients. The disease-linked clones were reported as significantly enriched in matched synovial fluid samples from ankylosing spondylitis patients.

These reads were obtained on an Illumina HiSeq 2500. TCR beta libraries were prepared by quantitative 5'-RACE with molecular barcodes. The paper's data handling went like this. A new computational method, built on a probabilistic model of VDJ rearrangement, was used to identify disease-linked TCR variants. TCRdb reanalyzed the raw reads on its own, using fastp at Q25 for trimming and MiXCR for clone calling, and kept in-frame beta chains. Rows matching on CDR3 protein sequence are summarized as one entry with the most common DNA and genes. TCRdb, rather than the study authors, made the V and J calls. The sample includes around 450,000 distinct CDR3 sequences, with 20% to 30% observed a single time. About 0.89% of the sample is in the top ten clones. Points on this clonotype: Its binding antigen is unknown. Nothing much larger sits one base from this clone, and base qualities are not available.

The CDR3 goes from the cysteine to the phenylalanine over 17 residues. Only the CDR3 region is kept as DNA, spanning 51 bases read in frame from base 1. Ends trimmed: V by 9 bases, J by 5 bases; bases unmatched to a gene: 18. Sequences SGHRS (CDR1) and YFSETQ (CDR2) are obtained from the germline V gene. Sequencing input: blood, either unsorted or a sorted T cell fraction (not recorded which). The rearrangement combines TRBV5-1 with TRBJ2-5, with 11 middle bases fitting TRBD1. This sequence originates from a male donor with ankylosing spondylitis. At the DNA level, the sequence is TGCGCCACCCGAAACCGGCCATCGGACAGGGGGCCGGAGACCCAGTACTTC. Its coded protein is CATRNRPSDRGPETQYF.